This is a list of T cell receptor beta chains from one sample in a study of blood T cell repertoires in COVID-19. Profiled with immunoSEQ multiplex PCR; TCRdb holds only in-frame clones, not every one. The sample lists fewer than 150,000 clones, approximately 84% occurring once. Sequencing input: PBMCs or T cells enriched from blood (not recorded which). The receptors were sampled from a woman between 18 and 29 years old who had been exposed to COVID-19. Both conserved end residues are part of each CDR3. D genes are given only for firm matches. Some rows mark clone size as missing; the rest say once, few, many or name a class of expanded clone.

>TRBD2|TRBV5-1|TRBJ2-3|-
CASTKAGVSDTQYF
TGCGCCAGCACCAAAGCGGGAGTTTCAGATACGCAGTATTTT
>TRBD1|TRBV28|TRBJ1-5|-
CASTFPRDRGLSNQPQHF
TGTGCCAGCACCTTCCCCCGGGACAGGGGGCTGAGCAATCAGCCCCAGCATTTT
>-|TRBV7-9|TRBJ1-2|-
CASSLGGDRGYTF
TGTGCCAGCAGCTTAGGGGGGGATCGCGGCTACACCTTC
>-|TRBV9|TRBJ1-2|-
CASSYRGIGRDHYGYTF
TGTGCCAGCAGCTATAGGGGGATCGGGAGGGATCACTATGGCTACACCTTC
>TRBD2|TRBV19|TRBJ2-1|-
CASKPGLAGGSSYNEQFF
TGTGCCAGTAAGCCGGGGCTAGCGGGAGGTTCTTCCTACAATGAGCAGTTCTTC
>TRBD1|TRBV28|TRBJ1-2|-
CASSNTGGGYGYTF
TGTGCCAGCAGCAATACAGGGGGTGGCTATGGCTACACCTTC
>TRBD2|TRBV5-4|TRBJ2-1|few
CASADGPGPMTSNRNEQFF
TGTGCCAGCGCCGACGGACCGGGACCTATGACTAGCAATCGGAATGAGCAGTTCTTC
>-|TRBV2|TRBJ1-4|-
CASSRTATNEKLFF
TGTGCCAGCAGCCGGACAGCAACTAATGAAAAACTGTTTTTT
>TRBD1|TRBV7-9|TRBJ1-1|once
CASSPLKGAAEAFF
TGTGCCAGCAGCCCCTTAAAGGGGGCCGCTGAAGCTTTCTTT
>-|TRBV5-4|TRBJ2-1|-
CASSFRGLDEQFF
TGTGCCAGCAGCTTTAGGGGGTTGGATGAGCAGTTCTTC
>-|TRBV28|TRBJ1-6|few
CASSLGASYNSPLHF
TGTGCCAGCAGTTTGGGCGCTTCCTATAATTCACCCCTCCACTTT
>TRBD2|TRBV5-1|TRBJ2-1|-
CASSLGLAGVGDEQFF
TGCGCCAGCAGCTTGGGACTAGCGGGAGTGGGCGATGAGCAGTTCTTC
>TRBD1|TRBV5-1|TRBJ1-5|many
CASSLDRVDRQPQHF
TGCGCCAGCAGCCTCGACAGGGTTGATCGGCAGCCCCAGCATTTT